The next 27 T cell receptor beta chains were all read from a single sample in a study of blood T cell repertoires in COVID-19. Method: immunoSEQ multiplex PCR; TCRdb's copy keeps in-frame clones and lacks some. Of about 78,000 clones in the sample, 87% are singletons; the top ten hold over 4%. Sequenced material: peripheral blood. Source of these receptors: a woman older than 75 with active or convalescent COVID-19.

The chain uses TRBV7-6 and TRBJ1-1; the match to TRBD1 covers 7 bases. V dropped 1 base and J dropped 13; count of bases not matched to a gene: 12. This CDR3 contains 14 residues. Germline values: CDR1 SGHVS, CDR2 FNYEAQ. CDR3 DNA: TGTGCCAGCAGCTTAGTGACAGGGATCTTGATCGGTTTCTTT. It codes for CASSLVTGILIGFF.

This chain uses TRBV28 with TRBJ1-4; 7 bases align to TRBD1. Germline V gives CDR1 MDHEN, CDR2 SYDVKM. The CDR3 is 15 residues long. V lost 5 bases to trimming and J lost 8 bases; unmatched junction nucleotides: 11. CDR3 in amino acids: CASSPRRGQGEKLFF. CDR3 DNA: TGTGCCAGCAGTCCCCGGAGGGGGCAAGGAGAAAAACTGTTTTTT.

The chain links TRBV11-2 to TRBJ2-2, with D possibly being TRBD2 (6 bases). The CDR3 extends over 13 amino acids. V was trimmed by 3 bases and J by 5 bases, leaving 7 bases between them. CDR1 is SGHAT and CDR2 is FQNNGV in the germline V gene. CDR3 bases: TGTGCCAGCAGCTTGGAGGGGACCGGGGAGCTGTTTTTT. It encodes CASSLEGTGELFF.

This CDR3 reads CASSIEGGRFYDTQYF. The CDR3 nucleotides read TGTGCCAGTAGTATTGAGGGGGGGCGATTTTACGATACGCAGTATTTT. The chain carries TRBV19 and TRBJ2-3; perhaps TRBD2 as D (7 bases). This CDR3 is built from 16 residues. Trimming pared 3 bases from V and 6 bases from J, leaving 19 bases between. The germline gives CDR1 LNHDA, CDR2 SQIVND (reference sequence).

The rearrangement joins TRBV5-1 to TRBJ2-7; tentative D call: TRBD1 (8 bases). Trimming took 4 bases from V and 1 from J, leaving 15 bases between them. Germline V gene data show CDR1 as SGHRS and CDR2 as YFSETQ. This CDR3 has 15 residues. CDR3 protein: CASSTGQGGSYEQYF. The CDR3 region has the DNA TGCGCCAGCAGCACCGGACAGGGAGGGTCCTACGAGCAGTACTTC.

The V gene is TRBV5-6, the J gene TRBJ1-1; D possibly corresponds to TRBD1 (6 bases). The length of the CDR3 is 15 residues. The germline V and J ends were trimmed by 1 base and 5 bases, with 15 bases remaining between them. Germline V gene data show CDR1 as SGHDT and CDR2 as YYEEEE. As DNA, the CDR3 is TGTGCCAGCAGCTTGAGCTGGGGTGGGACAACTGAAGCTTTCTTT. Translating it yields CASSLSWGGTTEAFF.

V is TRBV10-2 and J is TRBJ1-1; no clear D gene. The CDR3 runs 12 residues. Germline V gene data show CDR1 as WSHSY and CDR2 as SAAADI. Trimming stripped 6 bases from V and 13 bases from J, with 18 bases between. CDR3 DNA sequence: TGCGCCAGCAGCCAAGCGGCCCCCTTTAATTTCTTT. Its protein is CASSQAAPFNFF.

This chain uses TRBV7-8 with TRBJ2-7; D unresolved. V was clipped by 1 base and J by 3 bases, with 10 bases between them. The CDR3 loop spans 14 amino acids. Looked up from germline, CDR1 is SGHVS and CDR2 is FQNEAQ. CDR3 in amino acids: CASSLVGQVYEQYF. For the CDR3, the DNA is TGTGCCAGCAGCTTAGTGGGTCAGGTCTACGAGCAGTACTTC.

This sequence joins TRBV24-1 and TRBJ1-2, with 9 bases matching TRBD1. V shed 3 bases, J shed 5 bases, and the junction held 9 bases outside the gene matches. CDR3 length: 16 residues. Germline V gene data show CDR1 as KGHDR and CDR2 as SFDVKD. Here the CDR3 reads CATSDQAKDRGYGYTF. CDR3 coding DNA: TGTGCCACCAGTGATCAGGCTAAGGACAGGGGTTATGGCTACACCTTC.

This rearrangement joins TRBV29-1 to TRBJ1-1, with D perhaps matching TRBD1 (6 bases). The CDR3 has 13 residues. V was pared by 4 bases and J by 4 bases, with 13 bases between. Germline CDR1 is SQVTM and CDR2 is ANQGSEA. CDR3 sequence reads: CSVGAGALTEAFF. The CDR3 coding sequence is TGCAGCGTTGGTGCAGGGGCCCTCACTGAAGCTTTCTTT.

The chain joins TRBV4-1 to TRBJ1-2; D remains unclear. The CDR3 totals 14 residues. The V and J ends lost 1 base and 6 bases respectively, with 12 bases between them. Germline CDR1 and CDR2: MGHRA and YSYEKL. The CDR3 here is CASSQARGEDGYTF. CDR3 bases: TGCGCCAGCAGCCAAGCTCGGGGTGAGGATGGCTACACCTTC.

Here the CDR3 DNA reads TGTGCCAGCAGTGAACAGGGTTCTAATCAGCCCCAGCATTTT. It codes for CASSEQGSNQPQHF. This sequence joins TRBV6-1 and TRBJ1-5; a possible D gene is TRBD1 (5 bases). Germline CDR1 and CDR2: MNHNS and SASEGT. CDR3 length: 14 residues. V was trimmed by 2 bases and J by 4 bases, leaving 9 bases between them.

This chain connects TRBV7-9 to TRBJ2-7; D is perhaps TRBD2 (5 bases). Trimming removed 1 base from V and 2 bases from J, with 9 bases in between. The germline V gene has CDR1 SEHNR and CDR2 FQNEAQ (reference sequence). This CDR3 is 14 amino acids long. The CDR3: CASSLVGSPYEQYF. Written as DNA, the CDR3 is TGTGCCAGCAGCTTAGTTGGGAGCCCCTACGAGCAGTACTTC.

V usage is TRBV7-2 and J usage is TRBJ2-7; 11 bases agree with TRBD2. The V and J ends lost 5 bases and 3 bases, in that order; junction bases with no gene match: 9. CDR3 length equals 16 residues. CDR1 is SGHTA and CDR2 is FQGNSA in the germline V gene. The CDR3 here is CASSRGLAVNSYEQYF. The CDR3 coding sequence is TGTGCCAGCAGCCGGGGACTAGCGGTGAACAGCTACGAGCAGTACTTC.

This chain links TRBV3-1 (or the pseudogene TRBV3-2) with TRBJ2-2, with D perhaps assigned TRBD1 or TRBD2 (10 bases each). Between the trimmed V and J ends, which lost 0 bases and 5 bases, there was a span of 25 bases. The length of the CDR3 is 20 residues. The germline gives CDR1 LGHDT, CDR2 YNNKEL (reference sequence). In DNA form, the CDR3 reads TGTGCCAGCAGCCAAGAGACAGGGGGCATGCTAGCGGGAGAGACCGGGGAGCTGTTTTTT. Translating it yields CASSQETGGMLAGETGELFF.

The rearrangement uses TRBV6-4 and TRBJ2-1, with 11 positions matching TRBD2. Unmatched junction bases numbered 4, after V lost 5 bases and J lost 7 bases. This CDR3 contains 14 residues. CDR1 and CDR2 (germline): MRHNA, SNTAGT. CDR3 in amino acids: CASSPGTSGNEQFF. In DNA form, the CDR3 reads TGTGCCAGCAGTCCCGGGACTAGCGGTAATGAGCAGTTCTTC.

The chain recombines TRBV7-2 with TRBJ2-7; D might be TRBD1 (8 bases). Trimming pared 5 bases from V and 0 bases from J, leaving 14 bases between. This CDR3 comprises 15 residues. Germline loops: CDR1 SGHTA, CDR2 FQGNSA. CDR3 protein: CASSQQGGSSYEQYF. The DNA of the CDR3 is TGTGCCAGCAGCCAACAGGGGGGGAGCTCCTACGAGCAGTACTTC.

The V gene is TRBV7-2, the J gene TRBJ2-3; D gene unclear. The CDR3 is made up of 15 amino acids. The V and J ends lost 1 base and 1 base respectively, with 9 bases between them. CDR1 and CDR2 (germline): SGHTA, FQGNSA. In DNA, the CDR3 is TGTGCCAGCAGCTTAGGGCCCCAGGGCACAGATACGCAGTATTTT. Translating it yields CASSLGPQGTDTQYF.

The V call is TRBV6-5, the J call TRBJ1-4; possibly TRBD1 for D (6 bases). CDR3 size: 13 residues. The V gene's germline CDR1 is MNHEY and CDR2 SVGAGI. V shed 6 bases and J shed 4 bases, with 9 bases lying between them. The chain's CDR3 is CASSTGYNEKLFF. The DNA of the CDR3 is TGTGCCAGCAGCACAGGGTATAATGAAAAACTGTTTTTT.

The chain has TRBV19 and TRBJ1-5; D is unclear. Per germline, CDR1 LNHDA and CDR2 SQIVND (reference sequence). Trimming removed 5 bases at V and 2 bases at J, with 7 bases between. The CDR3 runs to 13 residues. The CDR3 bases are TGTGCCAGTAGTTATTTCGGCAATCAGCCCCAGCATTTT. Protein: CASSYFGNQPQHF.

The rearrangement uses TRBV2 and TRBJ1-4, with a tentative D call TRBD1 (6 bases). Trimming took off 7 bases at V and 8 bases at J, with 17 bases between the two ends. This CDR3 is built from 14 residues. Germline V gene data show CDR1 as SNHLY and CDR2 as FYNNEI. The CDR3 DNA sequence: TGTGCCAGCAATAAAGGGGGATTGGGAGAAAAACTGTTTTTT. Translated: CASNKGGLGEKLFF. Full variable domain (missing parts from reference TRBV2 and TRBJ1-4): EPEVTQTPSHQVTQMGQEVILRCVPISNHLYFYWYRQILGQKVEFLVSFYNNEISEKSEIFDDQFSVERPDGSNFTLKIRSTKLEDSAMYFCASNKGGLGEKLFFGSGTQLSVL.

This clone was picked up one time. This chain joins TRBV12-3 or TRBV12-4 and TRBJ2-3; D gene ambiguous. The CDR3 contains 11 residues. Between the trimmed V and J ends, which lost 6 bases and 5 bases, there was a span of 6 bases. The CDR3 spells CASSMRDTQYF. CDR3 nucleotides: TGTGCCAGCAGCATGAGAGATACGCAGTATTTT.

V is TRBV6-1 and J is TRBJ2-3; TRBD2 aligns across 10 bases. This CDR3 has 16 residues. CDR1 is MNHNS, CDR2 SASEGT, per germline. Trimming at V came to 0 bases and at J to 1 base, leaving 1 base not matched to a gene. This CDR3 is CASSEASGGGTDTQYF. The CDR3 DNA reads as TGTGCCAGCAGTGAAGCGAGCGGGGGGGGCACAGATACGCAGTATTTT.

The CDR3 nucleotides are TGTGCCAGCAGCAGACTAGCGGGAGGGCGCAATGAGCAGTTCTTC. Protein sequence: CASSRLAGGRNEQFF. The chain is built from TRBV11-3 and TRBJ2-1; TRBD2 matches 14 bases. After removal of 5 bases from V and 6 bases from J, the junction contained 3 bases not matched to a gene. CDR3 length equals 15 residues. Per the germline V gene, CDR1 is SGHNT and CDR2 is YENEEA.

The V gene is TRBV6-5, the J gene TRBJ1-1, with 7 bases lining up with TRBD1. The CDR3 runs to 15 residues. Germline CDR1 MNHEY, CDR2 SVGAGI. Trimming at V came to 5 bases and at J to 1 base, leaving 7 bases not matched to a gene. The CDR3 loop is CASSRRGQWNTEAFF. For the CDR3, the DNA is TGTGCCAGCAGTCGACGGGGACAGTGGAACACTGAAGCTTTCTTT.

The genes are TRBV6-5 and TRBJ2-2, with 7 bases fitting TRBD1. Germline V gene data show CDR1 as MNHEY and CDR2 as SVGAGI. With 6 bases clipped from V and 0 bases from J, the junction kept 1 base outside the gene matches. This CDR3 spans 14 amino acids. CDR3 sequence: CASRQGPNTGELFF. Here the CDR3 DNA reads TGTGCCAGCAGACAGGGGCCGAACACCGGGGAGCTGTTTTTT.

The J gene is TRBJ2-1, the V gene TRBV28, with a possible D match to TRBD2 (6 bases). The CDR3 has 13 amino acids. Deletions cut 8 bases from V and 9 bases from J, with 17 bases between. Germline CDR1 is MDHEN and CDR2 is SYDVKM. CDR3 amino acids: CASGGPTRSEQFF. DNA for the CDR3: TGTGCCAGCGGCGGCCCGACTAGGAGTGAGCAGTTCTTC. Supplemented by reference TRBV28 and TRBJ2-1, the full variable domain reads DVKVTQSSRYLVKRTGEKVFLECVQDMDHENMFWYRQDPGLGLRLIYFSYDVKMKEKGDIPEGYSVSREKKERFSLILESASTNQTSMYLCASGGPTRSEQFFGPGTRLTVL.